The clone carrying this T cell receptor beta chain was detected only once. This sample stems from a study of blood T cell repertoires in COVID-19. The method was immunoSEQ multiplex PCR; TCRdb's version includes in-frame clones alone and lacks a portion of them. Among roughly 160,000 clones, about 86% were seen once, and the ten largest hold about a tenth. Trimming took off 3 bases at V and 0 bases at J, with 17 bases between the two ends. CDR1 is SNHLY, CDR2 FYNNEI, per germline. CDR3 length: 17 residues. This sequence joins TRBV2 and TRBJ2-5; a weak D match, TRBD2 (6 bases). The receptor was derived from a man between 65 and 80 years old with active or convalescent COVID-19. The sample taken for sequencing was peripheral blood. The CDR3 spells CASSESRDSSYQETQYF. CDR3 sequence (DNA): TGTGCCAGCAGTGAGTCCCGGGACTCATCGTACCAAGAGACCCAGTACTTC.